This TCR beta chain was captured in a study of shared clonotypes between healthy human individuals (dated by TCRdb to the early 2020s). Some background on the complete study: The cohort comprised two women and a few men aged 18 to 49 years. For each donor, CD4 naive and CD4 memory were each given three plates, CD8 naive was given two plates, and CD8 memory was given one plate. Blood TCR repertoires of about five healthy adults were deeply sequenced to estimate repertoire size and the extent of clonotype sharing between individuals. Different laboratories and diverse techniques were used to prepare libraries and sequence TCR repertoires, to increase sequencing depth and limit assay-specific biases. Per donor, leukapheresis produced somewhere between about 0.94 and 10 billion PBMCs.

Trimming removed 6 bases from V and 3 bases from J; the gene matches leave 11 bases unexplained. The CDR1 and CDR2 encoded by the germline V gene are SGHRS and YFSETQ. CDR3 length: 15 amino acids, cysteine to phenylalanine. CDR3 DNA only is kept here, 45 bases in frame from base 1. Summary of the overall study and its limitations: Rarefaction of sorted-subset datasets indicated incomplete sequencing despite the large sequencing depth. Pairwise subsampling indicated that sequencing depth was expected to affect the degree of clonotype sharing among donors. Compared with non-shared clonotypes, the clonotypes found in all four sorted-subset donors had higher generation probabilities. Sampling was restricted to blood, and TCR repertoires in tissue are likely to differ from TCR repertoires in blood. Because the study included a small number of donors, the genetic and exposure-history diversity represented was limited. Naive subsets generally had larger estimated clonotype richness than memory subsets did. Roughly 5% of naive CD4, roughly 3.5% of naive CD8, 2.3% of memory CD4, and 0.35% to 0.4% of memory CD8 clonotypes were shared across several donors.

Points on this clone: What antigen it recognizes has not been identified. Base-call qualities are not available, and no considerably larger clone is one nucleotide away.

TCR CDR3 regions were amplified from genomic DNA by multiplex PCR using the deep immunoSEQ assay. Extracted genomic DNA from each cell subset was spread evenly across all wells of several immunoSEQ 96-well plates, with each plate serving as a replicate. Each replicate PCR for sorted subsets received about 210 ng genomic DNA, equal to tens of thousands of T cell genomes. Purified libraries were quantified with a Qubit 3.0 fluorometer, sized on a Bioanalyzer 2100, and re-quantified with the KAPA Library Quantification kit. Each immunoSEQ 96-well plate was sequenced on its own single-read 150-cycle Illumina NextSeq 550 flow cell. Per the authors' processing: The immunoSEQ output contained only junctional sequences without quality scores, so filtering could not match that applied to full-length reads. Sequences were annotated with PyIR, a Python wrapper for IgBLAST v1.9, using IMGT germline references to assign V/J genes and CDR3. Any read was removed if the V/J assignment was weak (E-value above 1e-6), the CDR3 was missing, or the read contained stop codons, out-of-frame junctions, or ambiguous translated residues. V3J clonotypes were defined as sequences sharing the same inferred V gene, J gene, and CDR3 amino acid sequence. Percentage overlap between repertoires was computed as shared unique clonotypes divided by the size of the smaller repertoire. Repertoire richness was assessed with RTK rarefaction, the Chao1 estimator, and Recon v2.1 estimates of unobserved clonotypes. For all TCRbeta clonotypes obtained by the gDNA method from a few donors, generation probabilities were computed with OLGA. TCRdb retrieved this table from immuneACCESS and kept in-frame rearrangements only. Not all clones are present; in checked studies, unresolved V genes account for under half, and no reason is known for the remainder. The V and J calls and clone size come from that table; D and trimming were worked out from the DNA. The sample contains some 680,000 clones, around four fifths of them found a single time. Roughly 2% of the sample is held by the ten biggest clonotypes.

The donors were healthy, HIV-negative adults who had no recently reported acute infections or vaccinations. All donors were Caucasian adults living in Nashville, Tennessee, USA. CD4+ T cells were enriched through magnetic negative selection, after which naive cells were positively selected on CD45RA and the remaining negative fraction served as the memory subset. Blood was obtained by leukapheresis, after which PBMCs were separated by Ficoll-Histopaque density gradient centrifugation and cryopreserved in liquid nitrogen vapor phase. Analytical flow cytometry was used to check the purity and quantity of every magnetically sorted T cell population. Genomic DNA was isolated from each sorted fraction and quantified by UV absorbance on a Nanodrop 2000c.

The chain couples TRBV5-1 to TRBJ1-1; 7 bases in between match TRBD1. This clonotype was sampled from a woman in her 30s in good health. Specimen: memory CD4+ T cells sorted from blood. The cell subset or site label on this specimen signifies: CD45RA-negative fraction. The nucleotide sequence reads TGCGCCAGCACCGAGGGGGCGCTTCTGGACACTGAAGCTTTCTTT. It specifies CASTEGALLDTEAFF.